A single sample is the source of the 24 T cell receptor beta chains below, sequenced in a study of T cell responses to AZD1222 COVID-19 vaccine. Clones were sequenced by immunoSEQ multiplex PCR, and TCRdb holds only the in-frame ones, with some missing. The sample shows 120,000 or so clones, around 90% of them seen only once. Sequencing used peripheral blood, obtained on day 0 of AZD1222 vaccination. The source is an adult in good health.

The V and J genes are TRBV10-3 and TRBJ2-7; 11 nucleotides match TRBD1. V gave up 0 bases and J gave up 6 bases; unmatched junction bases: 4. The CDR3 consists of 15 residues. Germline loops: CDR1 ENHRY, CDR2 SYGVKD. The CDR3 region is CAISESGQGVSEQYF. For the CDR3, the DNA is TGTGCCATCAGTGAGTCGGGACAGGGGGTAAGCGAGCAGTACTTC.

V and J are TRBV27 and TRBJ2-7; D may be TRBD1 (6 bases). This CDR3 region has 13 residues. The V gene's germline CDR1 is MNHEY and CDR2 SMNVEV (reference sequence). V was cut by 5 bases and J by 6 bases, with 14 bases left in between. The CDR3 protein is CASSPGQRGEQYF. In DNA form, the CDR3 reads TGTGCCAGCAGTCCAGGACAGAGAGGCGAGCAGTACTTC.

The chain carries TRBV28 and TRBJ2-7; D may be TRBD1 (5 bases). The CDR3 length is 13 residues. Trimming took 3 bases from V and 2 from J, leaving 8 bases between them. Germline V lookup: CDR1 MDHEN, CDR2 SYDVKM. CDR3 amino acids: CASSFAGTYEQYF. The CDR3 nucleotides read TGTGCCAGCAGTTTCGCAGGGACCTACGAGCAGTACTTC.

The chain couples TRBV11-3 to TRBJ2-2, with 8 bases identical to TRBD2. The V gene's germline CDR1 is SGHNT and CDR2 YENEEA. CDR3 length equals 15 residues. After removal of 5 bases from V and 4 bases from J, the junction contained 6 bases not matched to a gene. The CDR3 sequence: CASSPGRASTGELFF. The CDR3 DNA sequence: TGTGCCAGCAGCCCCGGGAGGGCCAGCACCGGGGAGCTGTTTTTT.

This chain links TRBV19 with TRBJ1-4; TRBD1 agrees at 7 bases. Germline V lookup: CDR1 LNHDA, CDR2 SQIVND (reference sequence). CDR3 length equals 13 residues. The V gene end was trimmed by 9 bases and the J gene end by 7 bases; junction bases not matched to a gene: 8. The CDR3 DNA follows: TGTGCCAGCTCCGGGACAGCGGGTGAAAAACTGTTTTTT. Translated: CASSGTAGEKLFF.

The chain uses TRBV19 and TRBJ2-2, with D perhaps matching TRBD2 (6 bases). Germline V gene data show CDR1 as LNHDA and CDR2 as SQIVND (reference sequence). The V and J ends lost 4 bases and 4 bases respectively, with 16 bases between them. This CDR3 has 16 residues. This CDR3 reads CASSRREGMGTGELFF. CDR3 bases: TGTGCCAGTAGTAGGCGGGAAGGGATGGGCACCGGGGAGCTGTTTTTT. Combining the CDR3 with reference TRBV19 and TRBJ2-2 gives the whole variable domain DGGITQSPKYLFRKEGQNVTLSCEQNLNHDAMYWYRQDPGQGLRLIYYSQIVNDFQKGDIAEGYSVSREKKESFPLTVTSAQKNPTAFYLCASSRREGMGTGELFFGEGSRLTVL.

The rearrangement uses TRBV7-2 and TRBJ2-1; 10 bases agree with TRBD1. This CDR3 region has 18 residues. V trimming: 1 base; J trimming: 3 bases; junction bases outside the gene matches: 9. The V gene's germline CDR1 is SGHTA and CDR2 FQGNSA. In nucleotides, the CDR3 is TGTGCCAGCAGCTTAGGGGGGACAGGGGTGTCTCGCTACAATGAGCAGTTCTTC. Residues: CASSLGGTGVSRYNEQFF.

The rearrangement joins TRBV27 to TRBJ1-3; 9 bases agree with TRBD1. Germline assignment: CDR1 MNHEY and CDR2 SMNVEV (reference sequence). The CDR3 contains 14 residues. Trimming removed 6 bases from V and 3 bases from J; junction bases left unmatched: 3. The CDR3, as DNA: TGTGCCAGCAGAAGACAGGGGGTTGGAAACACCATATATTTT. The encoded protein is CASRRQGVGNTIYF.

This chain connects TRBV7-2 to TRBJ1-3; no clear D gene. The ends were cut back, 5 bases at V and 6 bases at J, with 14 bases in the middle. The CDR3 length is 14 residues. The germline gives CDR1 SGHTA, CDR2 FQGNSA. CDR3 sequence (DNA): TGTGCCAGCAGCCGCCCCCCTGCGGAAAACACCATATATTTT. Protein: CASSRPPAENTIYF.

The V gene is TRBV6-1, the J gene TRBJ2-7, with D tentatively TRBD1 or TRBD2 (5 bases each). Trimming took 7 bases from V and 3 from J, leaving 16 bases between them. Germline V gives CDR1 MNHNS, CDR2 SASEGT. CDR3 length: 14 residues. The CDR3 nucleotides read TGTGCCAGCACCCGGGAAGACAGCAACTACGAGCAGTACTTC. Amino acids: CASTREDSNYEQYF.

This rearrangement joins TRBV5-4 to TRBJ2-2, with 7 positions matching TRBD1. Unmatched junction bases numbered 10, after V lost 4 bases and J lost 4 bases. The CDR3 spans 16 residues. Germline V gives CDR1 SGHNT, CDR2 YYREEE (reference sequence). Here the CDR3 DNA reads TGTGCCAGCAGCCCAGGGACAGAGGCTTTCACCGGGGAGCTGTTTTTT. This codes for CASSPGTEAFTGELFF.

The genes are TRBV28 and TRBJ1-4, with D uncertain. The CDR3 spans 17 residues. Germline lookup yields CDR1 MDHEN and CDR2 SYDVKM. Trimming removed 10 bases from V and 0 bases from J, with 21 bases in between. CDR3 bases: TGTGCCATTTCCAACACCATACTCACTGCAACTAATGAAAAACTGTTTTTT. This translates into CAISNTILTATNEKLFF.

The V gene is TRBV3-1 (or the pseudogene TRBV3-2), the J gene TRBJ2-7; no definite D call. Germline V gene sequence: CDR1 LGHDT, CDR2 YNNKEL (reference sequence). V was pared by 1 base and J by 6 bases, with 13 bases between. This CDR3 has 14 amino acids. The CDR3 DNA follows: TGTGCCAGCAGCCAAGGTTACTCGGAGAGCGAGCAGTACTTC. Its translation: CASSQGYSESEQYF.

The chain uses TRBV24-1 and TRBJ2-2; TRBD2 matches at 8 bases. The J segment lost 6 bases and the V segment lost 3 bases, leaving 5 bases of the junction unmatched. The CDR3 is made up of 15 amino acids. CDR1 and CDR2 from the germline V gene are KGHDR and SFDVKD. Here the CDR3 reads CATSDTGRAAGELFF. CDR3 DNA: TGTGCCACCAGTGATACCGGGAGGGCCGCCGGGGAGCTGTTTTTT.

This rearrangement joins TRBV24-1 to TRBJ2-5, with 9 bases aligning to TRBD1. J gave up 5 bases and V 2 bases, and 8 bases lay outside the gene matches. Per the germline V gene, CDR1 is KGHDR and CDR2 is SFDVKD. The length of the CDR3 is 16 residues. CDR3 amino acids: CATSDSPGQGSETQYF. CDR3 nucleotide sequence: TGTGCCACCAGTGATTCCCCGGGACAGGGTAGCGAGACCCAGTACTTC.

The chain combines TRBV18 with TRBJ1-2; TRBD1 might be the D (6 bases). Per the germline V gene, CDR1 is KGHSH and CDR2 is LQKENI. The CDR3 length is 17 residues. Trimming left V 4 bases short and J 3 bases short, with 21 bases between. The CDR3 is CASSRYEKKQGDYGYTF. The CDR3 coding sequence is TGTGCCAGCTCACGCTATGAAAAAAAACAGGGAGACTATGGCTACACCTTC.

V usage is TRBV3-1 (or the pseudogene TRBV3-2) and J usage is TRBJ1-3; D not certain. Between the trimmed V and J ends, which lost 4 bases and 0 bases, there was a span of 10 bases. CDR1 and CDR2 (germline): LGHDT, YNNKEL (reference sequence). The CDR3 runs 15 residues. CDR3 sequence: CASSPQGISGNTIYF. As DNA, the CDR3 is TGTGCCAGCAGCCCCCAAGGGATCTCTGGAAACACCATATATTTT.

This clone has only one observation. The rearrangement uses TRBV25-1 and TRBJ2-1; 9 nucleotides agree with TRBD2. The CDR3 totals 16 residues. V shed 4 bases and J 8 bases; nucleotides not matched to a gene: 12. Germline V gives CDR1 MGHDK, CDR2 SYGVNS. Here the CDR3 reads CASSATTGTSLHEQFF. The CDR3 nucleotides read TGTGCCAGCAGTGCGACAACCGGGACTAGCTTGCATGAGCAGTTCTTC. The variable domain in full, with the rest retrieved from reference TRBV25-1 and TRBJ2-1, is EADIYQTPRYLVIGTGKKITLECSQTMGHDKMYWYQQDPGMELHLIHYSYGVNSTEKGDLSSESTVSRIRTEHFPLTLESARPSHTSQYLCASSATTGTSLHEQFFGPGTRLTVL.

The V gene is TRBV7-9, the J gene TRBJ2-7, with 8 nucleotides matching TRBD2. In germline, CDR1 is SEHNR, CDR2 FQNEAQ (reference sequence). Trimming at V came to 5 bases and at J to 1 base, leaving 7 bases not matched to a gene. This CDR3 has 15 amino acids. CDR3 nucleotide sequence: TGTGCCAGCAGCCCTCGGGCGGGGGGATCCTACGAGCAGTACTTC. This sequence encodes CASSPRAGGSYEQYF.

The J gene is TRBJ1-3, the V gene TRBV14; D might be TRBD1 (5 bases). Germline CDR1 and CDR2: SGHDN and FVKESK. The germline V and J ends were trimmed by 1 base and 2 bases, with 9 bases remaining between them. The CDR3 is made up of 15 amino acids. In DNA, the CDR3 is TGTGCCAGCAGCCAAGCCTCAGGGCCTGGAAACACCATATATTTT. Translation gives CASSQASGPGNTIYF.

The chain links TRBV19 to TRBJ1-5; D is possibly TRBD1 (6 bases). Trimming shortened V by 6 bases and J by 0 bases, and 12 bases separated the two germline ends. Germline assignment: CDR1 LNHDA and CDR2 SQIVND (reference sequence). The CDR3 is 15 residues long. The CDR3 loop is CASSWGANSNQPQHF. In DNA form, the CDR3 reads TGTGCCAGTAGCTGGGGGGCTAATAGCAATCAGCCCCAGCATTTT.

This clone came up a few times. V is TRBV6-6 and J is TRBJ2-7, with unresolved D. The CDR3 contains 11 residues. V dropped 7 bases and J dropped 5 bases, with 9 bases sitting between them. CDR1 and CDR2 (germline): MNHNY, SVGAGI (reference sequence). This chain's CDR3 is CASTIGNEQYF. The CDR3 DNA sequence: TGTGCCAGCACAATAGGAAACGAGCAGTACTTC.

CDR3 residues: CASSSGSGPGNSPLHF. CDR3 sequence (DNA): TGTGCCAGCAGCTCAGGGTCGGGACCGGGCAATTCACCCCTCCACTTT. The J gene is TRBJ1-6, the V gene TRBV3-1 (or the pseudogene TRBV3-2), with D perhaps matching TRBD1 (5 bases). Germline loops: CDR1 LGHDT, CDR2 YNNKEL (reference sequence). The ends were cut back, 5 bases at V and 7 bases at J, with 18 bases in the middle. This CDR3 region has 16 residues.

The J gene is TRBJ1-6, the V gene TRBV7-2; D is unresolved. Germline V lookup: CDR1 SGHTA, CDR2 FQGNSA. This CDR3 is built from 15 residues. V was cut by 2 bases and J by 1 base, with 6 bases left in between. Here the CDR3 reads CASSLKGSYNSPLHF. The CDR3 coding sequence is TGTGCCAGCAGCTTAAAGGGATCCTATAATTCACCCCTCCACTTT. The whole variable domain, remainder taken from reference TRBV7-2 and TRBJ1-6, is GAGVSQSPSNKVTEKGKDVELRCDPISGHTALYWYRQSLGQGLEFLIYFQGNSAPDKSGLPSDRFSAERTGGSVSTLTIQRTQQEDSAVYLCASSLKGSYNSPLHFGNGTRLTVT.